This TCR beta chain was documented in a study of T-cell memory formation after mild COVID-19. Study in general: Across donors, TCR clusters were largely donor specific.

TCRdb re-called the 5' RACE reads with MiXCR, one entry per CDR3 protein. The data contain 270,000 or so distinct CDR3 sequences, roughly 18% of them seen just once; the ten biggest clones take up about 21%. The length of the CDR3 is 15 residues. CDR1 and CDR2 from the germline V gene are LNHNV and YYDKDF (reference sequence). V lost 5 bases and J lost 3, with 17 bases in between. The gene calls are TRBV15 and TRBJ2-7; D uncertain. Sequenced input: PBMCs or a T cell subset sorted from them (not recorded which). The clonotype originates from a man aged 18 to 35 who had mild COVID-19 (a few samples of this study predate the infection). Cell type and time point are not known. In DNA, the CDR3 is TGTGCCACCAGCCCGGGCGGCTCCACCAACTACGAGCAGTACTTC. This gives the protein CATSPGGSTNYEQYF.